Presented here are 21 T cell receptor beta chains from one specimen sequenced in a study of blood T cell repertoires in COVID-19. Clones were read by immunoSEQ multiplex PCR, and TCRdb kept only the in-frame ones, dropping some. The table includes some 64,000 clones, 84% detected once. Sequenced sample: peripheral blood. All receptors come from a man aged 55 to 69 with COVID-19, enrolled during active disease.

The chain recombines TRBV5-1 with TRBJ2-3; 11 positions agree with TRBD2. CDR1 is SGHRS, CDR2 YFSETQ, per germline. The CDR3 loop spans 17 amino acids. The J segment lost 2 bases and the V segment lost 4 bases, leaving 9 bases of the junction unmatched. The CDR3 sequence: CASSVMGLAEPTDTQYF. The CDR3, as DNA: TGCGCCAGCAGCGTCATGGGACTAGCGGAGCCCACAGATACGCAGTATTTT.

CDR3 amino acids: CAATGQGYEQYF. In DNA form, the CDR3 reads TGTGCCGCAACGGGACAGGGCTACGAGCAGTACTTC. The rearrangement links TRBV10-3 to TRBJ2-7, with 9 nucleotides matching TRBD1. J was trimmed by 3 bases and V by 11 bases; bases with no gene match: 5. Germline V gene sequence: CDR1 ENHRY, CDR2 SYGVKD. The CDR3 spans 12 residues.

The V call is TRBV5-1, the J call TRBJ2-2, with 8 bases identical to TRBD1. The CDR3 has 14 amino acids. V lost 9 bases and J lost 6; bases outside the gene matches: 10. Germline loops: CDR1 SGHRS, CDR2 YFSETQ. The chain's CDR3 is CATATGEWPGELFF. The CDR3 DNA reads TGCGCCACCGCGACAGGGGAGTGGCCCGGGGAGCTGTTTTTT.

This rearrangement joins TRBV5-5 to TRBJ1-1; D is possibly TRBD1 (5 bases). V was clipped by 1 base and J by 0 bases, with 10 bases between them. The CDR3 consists of 15 residues. Germline assignment: CDR1 SGHKS and CDR2 YYEKEE (reference sequence). The CDR3: CASSLTGVLNTEAFF. The CDR3 DNA reads TGTGCCAGCAGCTTGACAGGCGTACTGAACACTGAAGCTTTCTTT.

This clone was observed a few times. This rearrangement joins TRBV10-1 to TRBJ2-7, with 9 bases that match TRBD2. The CDR3 is 14 residues long. After removal of 7 bases from V and 4 bases from J, the junction contained 8 bases not matched to a gene. Germline V lookup: CDR1 WNHNN, CDR2 SYGVQD (reference sequence). CDR3 in DNA: TGCGCCAGCACTGCCCGGACTAGCGCGTACGAGCAGTACTTC. Protein sequence: CASTARTSAYEQYF.

This chain connects TRBV7-2 to TRBJ2-2; perhaps TRBD1 as D (8 bases). CDR3 length: 16 residues. Germline values: CDR1 SGHTA, CDR2 FQGNSA. Trimming took 5 bases from V and 5 from J, leaving 18 bases between them. As DNA, the CDR3 is TGTGCCAGCAGCCTCCGACAGGGGAGGGGAACCGGGGAGCTGTTTTTT. Residues: CASSLRQGRGTGELFF.

The chain uses TRBV6-6 and TRBJ1-5; 7 positions agree with TRBD1. This CDR3 has 16 residues. Germline V gene sequence: CDR1 MNHNY, CDR2 SVGAGI (reference sequence). Germline trimming cut 6 bases from V and 3 bases from J; bases unmatched to any gene: 11. The CDR3 here is CASSGNPTGINQPQHF. DNA for the CDR3: TGTGCCAGCAGCGGAAACCCGACAGGGATCAATCAGCCCCAGCATTTT.

J is TRBJ1-1 and V is TRBV19; D possibly corresponds to TRBD1 (5 bases). CDR1 is LNHDA, CDR2 SQIVND, per germline (reference sequence). The CDR3 is 13 amino acids. Trimming left V 7 bases short and J 1 base short, with 10 bases between. This chain's CDR3 is CASNFQGNTEAFF. DNA of the CDR3: TGTGCCAGTAACTTCCAGGGGAACACTGAAGCTTTCTTT. Combining the CDR3 with reference TRBV19 and TRBJ1-1 gives the whole variable domain DGGITQSPKYLFRKEGQNVTLSCEQNLNHDAMYWYRQDPGQGLRLIYYSQIVNDFQKGDIAEGYSVSREKKESFPLTVTSAQKNPTAFYLCASNFQGNTEAFFGQGTRLTVV.

The chain carries TRBV4-1 and TRBJ2-5, with 7 bases lining up with TRBD1. CDR1 MGHRA and CDR2 YSYEKL come from the germline V gene. The trim removed 1 base at V and 3 bases at J, leaving 5 bases unmatched. This CDR3 is 15 amino acids long. CDR3: CASSQGDSFEETQYF. The CDR3 bases are TGCGCCAGCAGCCAAGGGGACAGCTTCGAAGAGACCCAGTACTTC.

The chain employs TRBV6-5 and TRBJ2-1, with D possibly TRBD1 on 5 matching bases. Trimming shortened V by 8 bases and J by 7 bases, and 15 bases separated the two germline ends. Germline assignment: CDR1 MNHEY and CDR2 SVGAGI. The CDR3 covers 13 residues. This CDR3 reads CASSRELANEQFF. The CDR3 bases are TGTGCCAGCTCCAGGGAATTGGCGAATGAGCAGTTCTTC.

The genes are TRBV5-1 and TRBJ2-1; D uncertain. This CDR3 has 13 amino acids. Germline lookup yields CDR1 SGHRS and CDR2 YFSETQ. The V end was cut by 5 bases, the J end by 5 bases, with 11 bases between. The CDR3 DNA is TGCGCCAGCAGGTTACCAGGTAACAATGAGCAGTTCTTC. Translation: CASRLPGNNEQFF.

The J gene is TRBJ1-1, the V gene TRBV6-5, with D possibly TRBD1 on 5 matching bases. This CDR3 comprises 13 residues. Trimming left V 7 bases short and J 4 bases short, with 13 bases between. Germline V gene sequence: CDR1 MNHEY, CDR2 SVGAGI. CDR3 nucleotide sequence: TGTGCCAGCACCAGACTGGGGGGCACTGAAGCTTTCTTT. Its translation is CASTRLGGTEAFF.

The chain employs TRBV6-5 and TRBJ2-2; tentatively, D is TRBD1 (5 bases). CDR1 and CDR2 from the germline V gene are MNHEY and SVGAGI. The CDR3 covers 14 residues. Trimming shortened V by 2 bases and J by 2 bases, and 6 bases separated the two germline ends. The CDR3 loop reads CASSYQGNTGELFF. The CDR3 DNA sequence: TGTGCCAGCAGTTACCAGGGAAACACCGGGGAGCTGTTTTTT.

This clone was seen just once. The chain has TRBV9 and TRBJ1-1; 8 bases align to TRBD1. Germline V CDR1 and CDR2: SGDLS, YYNGEE. CDR3 length equals 14 residues. Germline trimming cut 3 bases from V and 4 bases from J; bases unmatched to any gene: 5. CDR3 in amino acids: CASSALTGVTEAFF. The CDR3 region has the DNA TGTGCCAGCAGCGCCCTGACAGGGGTCACTGAAGCTTTCTTT.

The chain has TRBV2 and TRBJ2-3; 11 bases match TRBD2. The junction had 12 bases not matched to a gene; V was cut back by 8 bases and J by 5 bases. This CDR3 is built from 16 residues. Germline CDR1 and CDR2: SNHLY and FYNNEI. The CDR3 protein is CASSQLAGGPGDTQYF. The CDR3 nucleotides are TGTGCCAGCTCCCAATTAGCGGGGGGGCCGGGAGATACGCAGTATTTT.

This sequence joins TRBV5-1 and TRBJ2-7; 7 bases fit TRBD1. After removal of 0 bases from V and 3 bases from J, the junction contained 3 bases not matched to a gene. Germline CDR1 reads SGHRS; CDR2 reads YFSETQ. The CDR3 contains 14 residues. The CDR3 DNA sequence: TGCGCCAGCAGCTTGGCCGGGGACAGCTACGAGCAGTACTTC. Its translation: CASSLAGDSYEQYF.

This clone was seen a handful of times. This chain joins TRBV5-6 and TRBJ2-1; D is possibly TRBD1 (6 bases). V was trimmed by 1 base and J by 9 bases, leaving 17 bases between them. The CDR3 is 15 residues long. Germline values: CDR1 SGHDT, CDR2 YYEEEE. CDR3 sequence: CASSLLGQTRLEQFF. The CDR3 coding sequence is TGTGCCAGCAGCTTGCTGGGACAAACCCGCCTTGAGCAGTTCTTC.

The chain employs TRBV4-2 and TRBJ1-4; D is unclear. Germline CDR1 is LGHNA and CDR2 is YNFKEQ. This CDR3 has 15 amino acids. The V gene lost 0 bases and the J gene lost 1 base, with 6 bases spanning the gap. The CDR3 DNA reads as TGTGCCAGCAGCCAAGAAATCCGAACTAATGAAAAACTGTTTTTT. Residues: CASSQEIRTNEKLFF.

In nucleotides, the CDR3 is TGTGCCAGCAGTTTAAGGGCGGGGCTAAACATTCAGTACTTC. Protein: CASSLRAGLNIQYF. This sequence joins TRBV28 and TRBJ2-4; a possible D gene is TRBD2 (6 bases). Germline assignment: CDR1 MDHEN and CDR2 SYDVKM. Trimming took 2 bases from V and 6 from J, leaving 11 bases between them. This CDR3 has 14 amino acids.

The chain joins TRBV7-3 to TRBJ2-1; 7 nucleotides agree with TRBD1. The CDR3 extends over 13 amino acids. Per the germline V gene, CDR1 is SGHTA and CDR2 is FQGTGA. V lost 6 bases, J lost 6 bases, and 5 bases stayed unmatched. Written as DNA, the CDR3 is TGTGCCAGCAGTGTGGACAGGCTCAATGAGCAGTTCTTC. Its protein is CASSVDRLNEQFF.

This rearrangement joins TRBV9 to TRBJ2-1; D is uncertain. Looked up from germline, CDR1 is SGDLS and CDR2 is YYNGEE. This CDR3 is built from 13 residues. V lost 3 bases and J 12 bases, leaving 16 bases between the germline ends. CDR3 amino acids: CASSAESGSRQFF. The CDR3 DNA follows: TGTGCCAGCAGCGCAGAATCAGGCTCGCGGCAGTTCTTC.